This is a list of T cell receptor beta chains from one sample in a study of T cell responses to AZD1222 COVID-19 vaccine. Profiling relied on immunoSEQ multiplex PCR, and the TCRdb table lists in-frame clones only, not all of them. The data hold 120,000 to 150,000 clones, with roughly nine tenths observed a single time. Sequencing used peripheral blood, obtained on day 0 of AZD1222 vaccination. Receptors originate from an adult in good health. CDR3s include the opening cysteine and the closing phenylalanine or tryptophan. The D gene is left open where the match is weak. Expanded clones get a size class; other rows say once, few or many, or leave the size out.

d_call | j_call | clone_size | v_call | cdr3_nt | cdr3_aa
. | TRBJ2-5 | . | TRBV11-3 | TGTGCCAGCAGCTTAGAGGCTAAGACCCAGTACTTC | CASSLEAKTQYF
. | TRBJ2-7 | few | TRBV7-2 | TGTGCCAGCAGCTCCCGACGTAGTGATAACGAGCAGTACTTC | CASSSRRSDNEQYF
TRBD2 | TRBJ2-1 | . | TRBV24-1 | TGTGCCACCAGTGATTCGCCGACTAGCGGGAATGCTGAGCAGTTCTTC | CATSDSPTSGNAEQFF
TRBD1 | TRBJ2-2 | . | TRBV5-5 | TGTGCCAGCAGCCCAGGACAGGGGGCAATGGTCCGGGAGCTGTTTTTT | CASSPGQGAMVRELFF
. | TRBJ1-1 | . | TRBV11-2 | TGTGCCAGCAGCTTGTTTTCTGAAGCTTTCTTT | CASSLFSEAFF
. | TRBJ2-3 | . | TRBV24-1 | TGTGCCACCAGGGGGCCTGGAGGCACAGATACGCAGTATTTT | CATRGPGGTDTQYF
TRBD1 | TRBJ1-1 | once | TRBV7-2 | TGTGCCAGCAGCTTAGTAAGGACAGGGGGTAACACTGAAGCTTTCTTT | CASSLVRTGGNTEAFF
. | TRBJ2-2 | . | TRBV27 | TGTGCCAGCAGTTTACTAGCGTATGAGAACACCGGGGAGCTGTTTTTT | CASSLLAYENTGELFF
. | TRBJ2-2 | . | TRBV11-2 | TGTGCCAGCAGCTTGGGGGGCACCAACACCGGGGAGCTGTTTTTT | CASSLGGTNTGELFF
. | TRBJ2-7 | once | TRBV7-9 | TGTGCCAGCAGTTCTCGGGAGTCGGTCCCCCACGAGCAGTACTTC | CASSSRESVPHEQYF
. | TRBJ1-1 | . | TRBV10-3 | TGTGCCATCAGTGAGCCAGGAGCGAACACTGAAGCTTTCTTT | CAISEPGANTEAFF
TRBD1 | TRBJ1-3 | . | TRBV3-1/TRBV3-2 | TGTGCCAGCAGCCTAAGCCAGGGACAGCTCAAAGGGGACACCATATATTTT | CASSLSQGQLKGDTIYF
. | TRBJ2-7 | . | TRBV9 | TGTGCCAGCAGCCCTAATTTATTCAGGGACGAGCAGTACTTC | CASSPNLFRDEQYF
. | TRBJ1-5 | few | TRBV2 | TGTGCCAGCAATAGTAGGGGTAACAATCAGCCCCAGCATTTT | CASNSRGNNQPQHF
TRBD2 | TRBJ2-7 | . | TRBV5-5 | TGTGCCAGCAGCCCGACTAGCGGGAGCCCCTACGAGCAGTACTTC | CASSPTSGSPYEQYF
TRBD2 | TRBJ2-3 | . | TRBV7-9 | TGTGCCAGCAGCCCAGCGGGGGGACTCGCAGATACGCAGTATTTT | CASSPAGGLADTQYF
. | TRBJ2-4 | . | TRBV4-3 | TGCGCCAGCAGCCAAACCCGGACATCTAAAGCCAAAAACATTCAGTACTTC | CASSQTRTSKAKNIQYF
. | TRBJ2-7 | . | TRBV2 | TGTGCCAGCAGTGAAGGGGCCGGTGGAAGCTCCTACGAGCAGTACTTC | CASSEGAGGSSYEQYF
. | TRBJ1-6 | . | TRBV4-2 | TGTGCCAGCAGCCAAGCGGGGGACACTGGGTCACCCCTCCACTTT | CASSQAGDTGSPLHF
TRBD2 | TRBJ2-2 | . | TRBV24-1 | TGTGCCACCAGTGAGGGGGGACTAGCGGAAAACACCGGGGAGCTGTTTTTT | CATSEGGLAENTGELFF
TRBD2 | TRBJ2-1 | . | TRBV9 | TGTGCCAGCAGCGTAGGTAGCGGGAGGAGGGGCAATGAGCAGTTCTTC | CASSVGSGRRGNEQFF
TRBD1 | TRBJ1-2 | . | TRBV19 | TGTGCCAGTACCATCACCCGGGACAGGGAATTGGATGGCTACACCTTC | CASTITRDRELDGYTF
TRBD1 | TRBJ1-5 | . | TRBV27 | TGTGCCAGCAGTTTATCGGGGACAGGGAATCAGCCCCAGCATTTT | CASSLSGTGNQPQHF
. | TRBJ2-5 | . | TRBV5-1 | TGCGCCAGCAGGGCCGGGACCCAAGAGACCCAGTACTTC | CASRAGTQETQYF
. | TRBJ1-4 | few | TRBV7-2 | TGTGCCAGCAGCTTAGACACTGCGGAACTGTTTTTT | CASSLDTAELFF
TRBD1 | TRBJ1-4 | . | TRBV9 | TGTGCCAGCAGCGGCGGGACAGGGAGGGAAAAACTGTTTTTT | CASSGGTGREKLFF
. | TRBJ1-2 | . | TRBV7-9 | TGTGCCAGCAGCTTAGCGGCAGGGCTGGGGGGCTACACCTTC | CASSLAAGLGGYTF
. | TRBJ1-6 | few | TRBV7-2 | TGTGCCAGCCGACTTCTCTCCTATAATTCACCCCTCCACTTT | CASRLLSYNSPLHF
TRBD1 | TRBJ2-3 | few | TRBV11-2 | TGTGCCAGCAGCTCCCGGACAGGGCGATACACAGATACGCAGTATTTT | CASSSRTGRYTDTQYF
. | TRBJ2-7 | once | TRBV6-6 | TGTGCCAGCAGTTACTCTGATAGGGCCCAGTACTTC | CASSYSDRAQYF
TRBD2 | TRBJ2-3 | . | TRBV7-6 | TGTGCCAGCAGCGCCCTAGCGGGATACACAGATACGCAGTATTTT | CASSALAGYTDTQYF
. | TRBJ1-2 | many | TRBV27 | TGTGCCAGCAGTTTTACTAGTAGGGGCTCTAACTATGGCTACACCTTC | CASSFTSRGSNYGYTF
. | TRBJ1-2 | once | TRBV28 | TGTGCCAGCAGTTTATTGGCCAGGGCGGATGGCTACACCTTC | CASSLLARADGYTF
. | TRBJ1-6 | . | TRBV5-1 | TGCGCCAGCAGCGACCGACCCTCCTTGGATTCACCCCTCCACTTT | CASSDRPSLDSPLHF
. | TRBJ1-5 | . | TRBV28 | TGTGCCAGCAGTTTTTCCCGGGGATCGGGCTGGAGTAGCAATCAGCCCCAGCATTTT | CASSFSRGSGWSSNQPQHF
. | TRBJ1-5 | once | TRBV23-1 | TGCGCCAGCAGTCAATTAGTACGGCGGATAGGCAATCAGCCCCAGCATTTT | CASSQLVRRIGNQPQHF
. | TRBJ2-7 | . | TRBV11-3 | TGTGCCAGCAGCCCCCTTAGTGACCGGCCCTACGAGCAGTACTTC | CASSPLSDRPYEQYF
TRBD1 | TRBJ1-4 | . | TRBV15 | TGTGCCACCAGCAGGGGCGGACAGGGGCTCGATGAAAAACTGTTTTTT | CATSRGGQGLDEKLFF
. | TRBJ1-3 | . | TRBV7-9 | TGTGCCAGCAGCCAACAGGGAAACACCATATATTTT | CASSQQGNTIYF
. | TRBJ1-1 | . | TRBV27 | TGTGCCAGCAGTTCTCGGGGTCGCACTGAAGCTTTCTTT | CASSSRGRTEAFF
. | TRBJ1-3 | . | TRBV11-2 | TGTGCCAGCAGCTTAGTTCGGGGCGTTGGAAACACCATATATTTT | CASSLVRGVGNTIYF
TRBD1 | TRBJ1-3 | . | TRBV7-6 | TGTGCCAGCAGCTTAGGCCCCGGGACAGGCCACGTCAAAAACACCATATATTTT | CASSLGPGTGHVKNTIYF
. | TRBJ1-1 | . | TRBV2 | TGTGCCAGCAGCCGCCGGGGGAGGAACACTGAAGCTTTCTTT | CASSRRGRNTEAFF
. | TRBJ2-3 | . | TRBV7-2 | TGTGCCAGCAGCTTACGGGAGCCCCCAGATACGCAGTATTTT | CASSLREPPDTQYF
. | TRBJ2-1 | . | TRBV6-2/TRBV6-3 | TGTGCCAGCAGCCCTGGCTACTGGGGCAATGAGCAGTTCTTC | CASSPGYWGNEQFF
. | TRBJ2-3 | . | TRBV9 | TGTGCCAGCAGCTACGGGACGTCTAGCACAGATACGCAGTATTTT | CASSYGTSSTDTQYF
. | TRBJ2-2 | . | TRBV4-2 | TGTGCCAGCAGCCAAGATAAGGTTCCCCCCGGGGAGCTGTTTTTT | CASSQDKVPPGELFF
. | TRBJ2-4 | few | TRBV7-2 | TGTGCCAGCAGCTTATCGGGGGACATTCAGTACTTC | CASSLSGDIQYF
. | TRBJ2-1 | . | TRBV2 | TGTGCCAGCACAAGGGGATCGGACAATGAGCAGTTCTTC | CASTRGSDNEQFF
. | TRBJ2-7 | . | TRBV13 | TGTGCCAGCAGGCAGGCGGGACTCCACTACGAGCAGTACTTC | CASRQAGLHYEQYF
TRBD1 | TRBJ1-4 | . | TRBV11-2 | TGTGCCAGCAGCTTGGGGACAGGGAATGAAAAACTGTTTTTT | CASSLGTGNEKLFF
. | TRBJ2-7 | . | TRBV30 | TGTGCCTGGAGTCCGGACGGACGTCATGAGCAGTACTTC | CAWSPDGRHEQYF
. | TRBJ2-3 | once | TRBV4-3 | TGCGCCAGCAGCCAGGAATATAGCACAGATACGCAGTATTTT | CASSQEYSTDTQYF
. | TRBJ1-1 | . | TRBV27 | TGTGCCAGCGTTGGAGACTTAAAAAGAACTGAAGCTTTCTTT | CASVGDLKRTEAFF